These 21 T cell receptor beta chains were all obtained from the same sample, sequenced in a study of blood T cell repertoires in COVID-19. Some clones are missing from TCRdb's copy, which holds only in-frame ones; the method was immunoSEQ multiplex PCR. The sample includes around 220,000 clones, around nine tenths seen only once; the top ten take around 1.8%. Sequencing input: PBMCs or T cells enriched from blood (not recorded which). These receptors came from a woman aged 18-29 years who had recovered from COVID-19.

V gene TRBV4-1 combines with J gene TRBJ1-1; the D is unclear. V lost 0 bases and J lost 8, with 16 bases in between. The CDR3 consists of 15 residues. Germline values: CDR1 MGHRA, CDR2 YSYEKL. CDR3 protein: CASSQEAGSQEEAFF. The CDR3 coding sequence is TGCGCCAGCAGCCAAGAAGCGGGGAGTCAGGAAGAAGCTTTCTTT.

The chain couples TRBV2 to TRBJ1-4; unclear D gene. The V and J ends lost 8 bases and 0 bases respectively, with 13 bases between them. The length of the CDR3 is 15 residues. Per the germline V gene, CDR1 is SNHLY and CDR2 is FYNNEI. DNA for the CDR3: TGTGCCAGCGGCTGGAACAGTGCAACTAATGAAAAACTGTTTTTT. Translated: CASGWNSATNEKLFF.

The chain combines TRBV28 with TRBJ1-1, with 9 bases aligning to TRBD1. Trimming at V came to 4 bases and at J to 0 bases, leaving 3 bases not matched to a gene. The CDR3 is made up of 15 amino acids. Germline V lookup: CDR1 MDHEN, CDR2 SYDVKM. The CDR3 protein is CASSWTGDMNTEAFF. The DNA for the CDR3 is TGTGCCAGCAGTTGGACAGGGGATATGAACACTGAAGCTTTCTTT. Variable domain in full (rest from reference TRBV28 and TRBJ1-1): DVKVTQSSRYLVKRTGEKVFLECVQDMDHENMFWYRQDPGLGLRLIYFSYDVKMKEKGDIPEGYSVSREKKERFSLILESASTNQTSMYLCASSWTGDMNTEAFFGQGTRLTVV.

This chain joins TRBV14 and TRBJ1-2, with 7 bases lining up with TRBD1. This CDR3 spans 13 amino acids. In germline, CDR1 is SGHDN, CDR2 FVKESK. With 5 bases clipped from V and 2 bases from J, the junction kept 2 bases outside the gene matches. The CDR3 here is CASSSGQNYGYTF. CDR3 in DNA: TGTGCCAGCAGCTCGGGACAGAACTATGGCTACACCTTC.

The chain couples TRBV7-2 to TRBJ2-1, with TRBD2 matching over 10 bases. Germline V gene sequence: CDR1 SGHTA, CDR2 FQGNSA. V shed 4 bases and J 2 bases; nucleotides not matched to a gene: 2. The CDR3 runs 15 residues. The CDR3 loop reads CASSSSGRTYNEQFF. CDR3 coding DNA: TGTGCCAGCAGCTCTAGCGGGAGAACCTACAATGAGCAGTTCTTC.

J is TRBJ1-2 and V is TRBV12-3 or TRBV12-4; D uncertain. The V end was cut by 6 bases, the J end by 6 bases, with 11 bases between. The CDR3 has 12 residues. The CDR3 nucleotides are TGTGCCAGCAGCCCGGGAACAGATGGCTACACCTTC. It specifies CASSPGTDGYTF.

The chain combines TRBV7-8 with TRBJ1-2; D possibly corresponds to TRBD1 (5 bases). V lost 1 base and J lost 8, with 20 bases in between. The CDR3 runs to 16 residues. Germline V CDR1 and CDR2: SGHVS, FQNEAQ. CDR3 region: CASSLGPRGGIGGYTF. The CDR3 bases are TGTGCCAGCAGCTTAGGCCCCCGCGGGGGGATCGGCGGCTACACCTTC.

This clone has more than one count but fewer than ten. This chain joins TRBV4-1 and TRBJ2-7; D may be TRBD1 (5 bases). The germline CDR1 and CDR2 sequences are MGHRA and YSYEKL. This CDR3 has 16 residues. V was pared by 5 bases and J by 6 bases, with 23 bases between. This CDR3 reads CASSERGAAHRFEQYF. The CDR3 DNA reads as TGCGCCAGCAGCGAGCGTGGGGCAGCGCACCGATTCGAGCAGTACTTC.

The V and J genes are TRBV21-1 and TRBJ2-7; TRBD1, the table's D call, lacks a check against the DNA. TRBV21-1 is a pseudogene. The CDR3 is 15 amino acids. In nucleotides, the CDR3 is TGTGCCAGCAGCAAAGTAGCAGGGGAAACCTACGAGCAGTACTTC. Protein: CASSKVAGETYEQYF.

This chain joins TRBV7-6 and TRBJ1-2; TRBD1 is a possible D gene (5 bases). The V gene lost 2 bases and the J gene lost 4 bases, with 11 bases spanning the gap. The CDR3 runs 14 residues. Germline V CDR1 and CDR2: SGHVS, FNYEAQ. The CDR3 DNA follows: TGTGCCAGCAGCTTAACCAGGGCTGGCTATGGCTACACCTTC. It encodes CASSLTRAGYGYTF.

The genes are TRBV6-2 or TRBV6-3 and TRBJ1-5, with a weak D call TRBD1 (6 bases). Germline loops: CDR1 MNHEY, CDR2 SVGEGT. V shed 5 bases and J shed 7 bases, with 15 bases lying between them. The CDR3 is 14 residues long. The chain's CDR3 is CASSPTDRPQPQHF. The CDR3 DNA reads TGTGCCAGCAGTCCGACCGACAGGCCCCAGCCCCAGCATTTT.

Concerning this clone itself: Other nucleotide sequences from this sample produce the same CDR3. The chain is built from TRBV29-1 and TRBJ1-2; weak D call: TRBD1 (5 bases). The germline V gene encodes CDR1 SQVTM and CDR2 ANQGSEA. The V and J ends lost 7 bases and 1 base respectively, with 10 bases between them. The length of the CDR3 is 12 residues. DNA for the CDR3: TGCAGCGCGTTGCAGGGTAACTATGGCTACACCTTC. Translating gives CSALQGNYGYTF.

This clone was counted once. The genes are TRBV15 and TRBJ1-5; TRBD1 aligns across 7 bases. Germline CDR1 and CDR2: LNHNV and YYDKDF (reference sequence). The length of the CDR3 is 15 residues. Germline trimming cut 1 base from V and 7 bases from J; bases unmatched to any gene: 7. The CDR3 here is CATSRGPTGSQPQHF. In nucleotides, the CDR3 is TGTGCCACCAGCAGAGGCCCGACAGGGTCCCAGCCCCAGCATTTT.

This chain joins TRBV12-3 or TRBV12-4 and TRBJ2-3; TRBD2 agrees at 8 bases. The CDR3 covers 12 residues. V shed 3 bases and J 11 bases; nucleotides not matched to a gene: 4. The DNA for the CDR3 is TGTGCCAGCAGTTTCGGGCGGGAGGTGCAGTATTTT. It codes for CASSFGREVQYF.

J is TRBJ2-7 and V is TRBV28, with D perhaps matching TRBD1 (6 bases). With 11 bases removed from V and 1 base from J, the gap between germline ends came to 15 bases. Germline V gives CDR1 MDHEN, CDR2 SYDVKM. The CDR3 runs to 13 residues. CDR3 sequence reads: CAATGSGSYEQYF. The CDR3 DNA follows: TGTGCCGCGACAGGTTCGGGGTCCTACGAGCAGTACTTC.

The rearrangement joins TRBV18 to TRBJ2-2; TRBD1 matches at 9 bases. The V and J ends lost 2 bases and 1 base, in that order; junction bases with no gene match: 11. The CDR3 is 19 amino acids. CDR1 KGHSH and CDR2 LQKENI come from the germline V gene. CDR3 loop: CASSPSFGTGHMNTGELFF. The CDR3, as DNA: TGTGCCAGCTCACCATCCTTTGGGACAGGGCATATGAACACCGGGGAGCTGTTTTTT.

This clone appeared once. The V and J genes are TRBV5-5 and TRBJ1-2; D might be TRBD1 (5 bases). V dropped 0 bases and J dropped 6 bases, with 9 bases sitting between them. CDR1 SGHKS and CDR2 YYEKEE come from the germline V gene (reference sequence). The CDR3 runs to 13 residues. The CDR3 reads CASSLVGGDGYTF. CDR3 in DNA: TGTGCCAGCAGCTTGGTCGGGGGAGATGGCTACACCTTC.

In this sample, this clone turned up a few times. The rearrangement joins TRBV28 to TRBJ2-3, with 8 bases lining up with TRBD2. CDR3 length: 15 residues. Germline CDR1 and CDR2: MDHEN and SYDVKM. J lost 4 bases, V lost 3 bases, and 6 bases had no gene match. The CDR3 is CASSFPAGVSDTQYF. Here the CDR3 DNA reads TGTGCCAGCAGTTTTCCAGCGGGAGTTTCAGATACGCAGTATTTT.

V is TRBV11-2 and J is TRBJ2-1; D gene ambiguous. The CDR3 sequence is 12 residues long. Trimming removed 1 base from V and 9 bases from J, with 7 bases in between. Per the germline V gene, CDR1 is SGHAT and CDR2 is FQNNGV. The CDR3 region has the DNA TGTGCCAGCAGCTTAGGAGATAGTGAGCAGTTCTTC. This encodes CASSLGDSEQFF.

The chain joins TRBV18 to TRBJ1-1, with a weak D call TRBD1 (5 bases). Per germline, CDR1 KGHSH and CDR2 LQKENI. Trimming left V 4 bases short and J 2 bases short, with 11 bases between. This CDR3 is built from 14 residues. DNA for the CDR3: TGTGCCAGCTCACTGAAGACAGTAAACACTGAAGCTTTCTTT. Translating it yields CASSLKTVNTEAFF.

This clone was recorded once. The chain recombines TRBV28 with TRBJ1-1, with D maybe TRBD1 (6 bases). V lost 3 bases and J 1 base, leaving 18 bases between the germline ends. There are 17 residues in the CDR3. Germline values: CDR1 MDHEN, CDR2 SYDVKM. The CDR3 reads CASSLLTGLRGNTEAFF. The CDR3 coding sequence is TGTGCCAGCAGTTTGCTTACAGGGCTTAGGGGGAACACTGAAGCTTTCTTT.